This TCR beta chain was identified during a study of cytomegalovirus exposure and HLA in healthy donors. Notes on the study in general: The dataset shows that most TCR sequences were rare, while some public TCRs occurred in many donors.

On this clone itself: Its target is not known.

The donors were members of the validation cohort comprising over a hundred subjects, separate from the roughly 730-subject first cohort. The repertoire was sequenced with immunoSEQ multiplex PCR; TCRdb's copy has only in-frame clones and lacks some. This table has 220,000 or so clones, around four fifths appearing once. This sequence originates from a woman aged 18-30 years in good health and CMV-seronegative. Sequencing used PBMCs.

The CDR3 region is CASSLSPSQTAFF. The CDR3 nucleotides are TGTGCCAGCAGCCTCAGCCCCTCTCAAACGGCTTTCTTT. The J gene is TRBJ1-1, the V gene TRBV16, with unresolved D. Trimming stripped 4 bases from V and 11 bases from J, with 17 bases between. The CDR3 consists of 13 residues. Germline V CDR1 and CDR2: KGHSY, FQNENV. Full variable domain (remainder filled in from reference TRBV16 and TRBJ1-1): GEEVAQTPKHLVRGEGQKAKLYCAPIKGHSYVFWYQQVLKNEFKFLISFQNENVFDETGMPKERFSAKCLPNSPCSLEIQATKLEDSAVYFCASSLSPSQTAFFGQGTRLTVV.